This T cell receptor (beta chain) derives from a study of shared clonotypes between healthy human individuals. As for the study in general: The cohort had two women and three men, ages 18 to 49. Overall study findings and caveats: In a few donors, approximately 5% of naive CD4 clonotypes appeared in common.

J was trimmed by 1 base and V by 2 bases; bases with no gene match: 6. The CDR3 is 18 amino acids. Germline V CDR1 and CDR2: LNHNV, YYDKDF (reference sequence). In the case of this clone: What it binds is unknown.

Authors' analysis steps: Junction-only sequences produced by ImmunoSEQ had no quality scores, so filtering differed. This table comes from immunoSEQ multiplex PCR, and its TCRdb copy is limited to in-frame clones, with some not included. For V, J and clone size, that table is used; D and trimming come from the DNA. Of about 700,000 clones listed, roughly 70% are singletons. The gene calls are TRBV15 and TRBJ2-6; 9 positions agree with TRBD1. Sequencing was performed on memory CD4+ T cells sorted from blood. Subset described: CD45RA-negative fraction. This TCR came from a woman in her twenties or thirties in good health. Written as DNA, the CDR3 is TGTGCCACCAGCAGACCCGCGGGGACAGGGTCTGGGGCCAACGTCCTGACTTTC. This encodes CATSRPAGTGSGANVLTF.